This section outlines one T cell receptor beta chain sequence together with its context. Its antigen is unidentified. The sample belongs to a study of cytomegalovirus exposure and HLA in healthy donors. Study-wide findings and caveats: Accurate predictions that matched the HLA-A and HLA-B alleles of most subjects were reportedly made from TCR beta sequences. Some segments of the V type, notably TRBV6-2 and TRBV6-3, were excluded as indistinguishable.

The CDR3 extends over 14 amino acids. Germline CDR1 reads SGHNT; CDR2 reads YYREEE (reference sequence). Trimming took 3 bases from V and 9 from J; bases not matched to a gene: 7. Sampled while nominally healthy, donors likely had unrecorded immune exposures. With 60 Vbeta and 13 Jbeta primers, the PCR was carried out. The data were produced by immunoSEQ multiplex PCR, yet TCRdb's version contains in-frame clones alone and is incomplete. The sample has about 170,000 clones, 55% to 65% seen once; the top ten hold about 2.9%. Sequenced: PBMCs. The chain employs TRBV5-4 and TRBJ2-2, with TRBD1 identical over 8 bases. The receptor's source is a man aged 35 to 55 in good health and CMV-seronegative. CDR3 residues: CASSSGDRKRELFF. The CDR3 DNA sequence: TGTGCCAGCAGCTCAGGGGACAGGAAAAGGGAGCTGTTTTTT.